These 9 T cell receptor beta chains were all obtained from the same sample, sequenced in a study of OX40 agonist ivuxolimab in advanced cancers. TCRdb keeps only in-frame clones here, not all; method: immunoSEQ multiplex PCR. The table lists around 66,000 clones, 86% of them singletons. Sequences were derived from CD4+ or CD8+ T cells sorted from blood, sampled in a trial of the OX40 agonist ivuxolimab. These receptors all come from an adult with an advanced solid tumor such as melanoma, head and neck, liver or kidney cancer.

The chain links TRBV7-8 to TRBJ1-1; the D gene is possibly TRBD1 (6 bases). Germline V lookup: CDR1 SGHVS, CDR2 FQNEAQ. The CDR3 is 15 amino acids. V lost 1 base, J lost 4 bases, and 13 bases lay in between. The CDR3 region is CASSLGGAGPTEAFF. CDR3 nucleotide sequence: TGTGCCAGCAGCTTAGGGGGGGCGGGGCCCACTGAAGCTTTCTTT.

The V gene is TRBV28, the J gene TRBJ2-3, with 11 positions matching TRBD2. Germline lookup yields CDR1 MDHEN and CDR2 SYDVKM. This CDR3 region has 18 residues. Losses at the gene ends were 5 bases for V and 8 bases for J; bases not matched to a gene: 18. In DNA form, the CDR3 reads TGTGCCAGCAGTCCCCCCGGGACTAGCGGATCTATCTGGGGTACGCAGTATTTT. It encodes CASSPPGTSGSIWGTQYF.

The chain employs TRBV28 and TRBJ2-5, with D unclear. Germline CDR1 MDHEN, CDR2 SYDVKM. This CDR3 is 12 amino acids long. Trimming left V 6 bases short and J 2 bases short, with 7 bases between. The CDR3 sequence is CASRRSQETQYF. CDR3 bases: TGTGCCAGCAGGCGCTCTCAAGAGACCCAGTACTTC.

This sequence joins TRBV27 and TRBJ1-4; D gene ambiguous. Germline values: CDR1 MNHEY, CDR2 SMNVEV (reference sequence). This CDR3 region has 13 residues. The V gene lost 6 bases and the J gene lost 6 bases, with 11 bases spanning the gap. CDR3 sequence: CASRPRWDEKLFF. CDR3 bases: TGTGCCAGCAGGCCACGATGGGATGAAAAACTGTTTTTT.

The rearrangement uses TRBV12-5 and TRBJ2-1, with TRBD2 identical over 7 bases. The germline gives CDR1 LGHNT, CDR2 FRNRAP. V lost 8 bases, J lost 9 bases, and 10 bases stayed unmatched. The CDR3 has 13 amino acids. The CDR3 sequence: CASLRAGDSEQFF. CDR3 in DNA: TGTGCTAGTCTTCGGGCGGGAGATAGTGAGCAGTTCTTC.

The chain recombines TRBV7-9 with TRBJ1-2, with D hard to call. Germline V CDR1 and CDR2: SEHNR, FQNEAQ (reference sequence). V was shortened by 6 bases and J by 5 bases, with 10 bases between the two germline ends. The CDR3 contains 12 residues. The CDR3 loop is CASSQVGYGYTF. In nucleotides, the CDR3 is TGTGCCAGCAGTCAGGTGGGATATGGCTACACCTTC.

The chain recombines TRBV10-1 with TRBJ2-5; D possibly matches TRBD1 or TRBD2 (5 bases each). The V end was cut by 10 bases, the J end by 2 bases, with 14 bases between. Germline values: CDR1 WNHNN, CDR2 SYGVQD (reference sequence). The CDR3 is 13 residues long. Here the CDR3 reads CATAGTGQETQYF. Written as DNA, the CDR3 is TGCGCCACTGCAGGGACCGGACAAGAGACCCAGTACTTC.

This chain uses TRBV5-1 with TRBJ2-3, with 8 bases aligning to TRBD2. The J segment lost 3 bases and the V segment lost 0 bases, leaving 9 bases of the junction unmatched. The CDR3 runs 17 residues. Germline values: CDR1 SGHRS, CDR2 YFSETQ. Here the CDR3 DNA reads TGCGCCAGCAGCTTGGCGGAGGGAGGACTAGCTACAGATACGCAGTATTTT. This codes for CASSLAEGGLATDTQYF. The complete variable domain, with remaining parts taken from reference TRBV5-1 and TRBJ2-3, reads KAGVTQTPRYLIKTRGQQVTLSCSPISGHRSVSWYQQTPGQGLQFLFEYFSETQRNKGNFPGRFSGRQFSNSRSEMNVSTLELGDSALYLCASSLAEGGLATDTQYFGPGTRLTVL.

In this sample, this clone turned up once. The J gene is TRBJ2-1, the V gene TRBV7-9; TRBD1 is a possible D gene (5 bases). The CDR3 is made up of 15 amino acids. V gave up 5 bases and J gave up 10 bases, with 21 bases separating them. Germline V lookup: CDR1 SEHNR, CDR2 FQNEAQ (reference sequence). As DNA, the CDR3 is TGTGCCAGCAGCCCGCGTTCTCTGGGGCTTTACGAGCAGTTCTTC. Translating it yields CASSPRSLGLYEQFF.